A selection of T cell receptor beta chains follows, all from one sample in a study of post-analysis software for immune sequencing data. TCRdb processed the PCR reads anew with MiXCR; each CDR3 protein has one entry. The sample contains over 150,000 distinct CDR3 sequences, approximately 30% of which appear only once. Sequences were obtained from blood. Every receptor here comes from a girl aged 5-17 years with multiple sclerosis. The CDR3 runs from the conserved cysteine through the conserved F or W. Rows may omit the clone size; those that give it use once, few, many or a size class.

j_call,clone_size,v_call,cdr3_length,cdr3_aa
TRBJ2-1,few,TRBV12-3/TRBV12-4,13,CASSVAGGGVGFF
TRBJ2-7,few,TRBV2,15,CASKSDGQGSYEQYF
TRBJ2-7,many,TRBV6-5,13,CASSYGVSYEQYF
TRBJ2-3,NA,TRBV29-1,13,CSVGGLKVDTQYF
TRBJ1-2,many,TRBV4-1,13,CASSQGRPPGYTF
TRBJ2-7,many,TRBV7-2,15,CASSPGQGSYYEQYF
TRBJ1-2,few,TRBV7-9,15,CASSPGGAGHYGYTF
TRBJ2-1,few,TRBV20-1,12,CSASRASKEQFF
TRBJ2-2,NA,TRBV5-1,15,CASRGTGRKIGELFF
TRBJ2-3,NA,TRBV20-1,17,CSAPGSVASGHTDTQYF
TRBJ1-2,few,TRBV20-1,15,CSARDHRTYNYGYTF
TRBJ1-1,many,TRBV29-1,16,CSVVGGVVDGNTEAFF
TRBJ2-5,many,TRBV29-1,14,CSVEASGIQETQYF
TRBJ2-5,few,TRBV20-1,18,CSARDHWGTQGAIETQYF
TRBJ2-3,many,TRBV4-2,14,CASSQGGGEDTQYF
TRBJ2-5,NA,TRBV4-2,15,CASKGTRGQQETQYF
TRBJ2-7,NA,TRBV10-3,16,CAISGSGQGAGNEQYF
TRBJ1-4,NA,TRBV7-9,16,CASSSPLEGPNEKLFF
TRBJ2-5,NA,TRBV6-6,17,CASSLPGTNLEQETQYF
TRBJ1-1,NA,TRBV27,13,CASRREGRSEAFF
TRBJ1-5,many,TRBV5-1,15,CASSLGPGGPQPQHF
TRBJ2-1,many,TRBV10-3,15,CAIRTPGQGYNEQFF
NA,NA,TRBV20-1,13,CSARDVAGSEQYF
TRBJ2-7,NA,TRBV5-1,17,CASSLWHQLQSDNEQYF
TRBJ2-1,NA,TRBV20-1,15,CSASLDRGRNNEQFF
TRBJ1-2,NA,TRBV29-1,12,CSDLDRAGGHTF
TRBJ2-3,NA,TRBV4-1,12,CASSPVADTQYF
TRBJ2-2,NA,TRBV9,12,CASSVGVGELFF
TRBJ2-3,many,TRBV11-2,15,CASSSLAGKTDTQYF